Listed below are T cell receptor beta chains from one sample, sequenced in a study of shared clonotypes between healthy human individuals. Sequencing was performed with immunoSEQ multiplex PCR; in TCRdb, only in-frame clones are kept and a portion is missing. Seen here are about 680,000 clones, approximately 73% observed once, and the top ten hold around 1.8%. Sequenced material: memory CD4+ T cells sorted from blood. Receptors originate from a young woman in good health. Both conserved end residues are part of each CDR3. The D gene is left open where the match is weak. Clone size, where shown, is once, few, many, or a class for clones that have expanded.

clone_size | j_call | cdr3_length | v_call | d_call | cdr3_nt | cdr3_aa
once | TRBJ1-1 | 13 | TRBV6-1 | - | TGTGCCAGCAGTGAATATGGGGTCACTGAAGCTTTCTTT | CASSEYGVTEAFF
- | TRBJ2-7 | 10 | TRBV20-1 | - | TGCAGTGCTGACGCGACTAGGGTATACTTC | CSADATRVYF
- | TRBJ1-2 | 12 | TRBV29-1 | - | TGCAGCGTTGAAGCGACAGGCGAAGGCTACACCTTC | CSVEATGEGYTF
- | TRBJ2-1 | 15 | TRBV7-2 | - | TGTGCCAGCAGCTACAGCGTACTAGCTAACAATGAGCAGTTCTTC | CASSYSVLANNEQFF
- | TRBJ2-2 | 18 | TRBV2 | TRBD2 | TGTGCCAGCAGAAACGGGACTAGCGGGACCCCGAACACCGGGGAGCTGTTTTTT | CASRNGTSGTPNTGELFF
- | TRBJ2-5 | 13 | TRBV14 | - | TGTGCCAGCAGTCGGGGGTTCTCGGAGACCCAGTACTTC | CASSRGFSETQYF
- | TRBJ2-2 | 15 | TRBV4-1 | - | TGCGCCAGCAGCCAAGATCGTCAGAACACCGGGGAGCTGTTTTTT | CASSQDRQNTGELFF
- | TRBJ1-1 | 15 | TRBV19 | - | TGTGCCAGTAGTATCCCGAGTGAGGGACGGACTGAAGCTTTCTTT | CASSIPSEGRTEAFF
few | TRBJ2-3 | 14 | TRBV27 | - | TGTGCCAGCAGTTGGACAGCTAGCACAGATACGCAGTATTTT | CASSWTASTDTQYF
- | TRBJ1-1 | 16 | TRBV19 | - | TGTGCCAGTAGTCCTCCCAGCTGGGGTAAGCCTACTGAAGCTTTCTTT | CASSPPSWGKPTEAFF
- | TRBJ2-7 | 14 | TRBV25-1 | TRBD1 | TGTGCCAGCAGTGAAACAGGGGGAACCTACGAGCAGTACTTC | CASSETGGTYEQYF
- | TRBJ2-7 | 13 | TRBV28 | - | TGTGCCAGCGCCTGTGGCGGGTGTTACGAGCAGTACTTC | CASACGGCYEQYF
- | TRBJ2-2 | 14 | TRBV29-1 | - | TGCAGCGTAGCTCGATCCGGCGAGACCGGGGAGCTGTTTTTT | CSVARSGETGELFF
- | TRBJ2-7 | 11 | TRBV27 | - | TGTGCCAGCGGATCGAGTAGCGAGCAGTACTTC | CASGSSSEQYF
- | TRBJ2-7 | 12 | TRBV5-1 | - | TGCGCCAGCAGTAACCCCTCCTACGAGCAGTACTTC | CASSNPSYEQYF
few | TRBJ2-7 | 13 | TRBV11-3 | TRBD1 | TGTGCCAGCAGCTTAAGGACAGGTACCGAGCAGTACTTC | CASSLRTGTEQYF
- | TRBJ2-7 | 15 | TRBV28 | - | TGTGCCAGCAGAGCATCAGGGGCGGTGGTAGTCGAGCAGTACTTC | CASRASGAVVVEQYF
many | TRBJ2-7 | 15 | TRBV9 | TRBD2 | TGTGCCAGCAGCGTTGGGGGGGAGACCATTTACGAGCAGTACTTC | CASSVGGETIYEQYF
- | TRBJ2-3 | 11 | TRBV2 | - | TGTGCCAGCAGTGCCCGAGATACGCAGTATTTT | CASSARDTQYF
- | TRBJ2-7 | 15 | TRBV2 | - | TGTGCCAGCAAGCCCACTACTCAGGGCGGCGACGAGCAGTACTTC | CASKPTTQGGDEQYF
- | TRBJ1-5 | 14 | TRBV28 | - | TGTGCCAGCAGTTCCATATTGGGGGATCAGCCCCAGCATTTT | CASSSILGDQPQHF
- | TRBJ1-2 | 12 | TRBV19 | - | TGTGCCAGTAATCAAGGTTTCTATGGCTACACCTTC | CASNQGFYGYTF